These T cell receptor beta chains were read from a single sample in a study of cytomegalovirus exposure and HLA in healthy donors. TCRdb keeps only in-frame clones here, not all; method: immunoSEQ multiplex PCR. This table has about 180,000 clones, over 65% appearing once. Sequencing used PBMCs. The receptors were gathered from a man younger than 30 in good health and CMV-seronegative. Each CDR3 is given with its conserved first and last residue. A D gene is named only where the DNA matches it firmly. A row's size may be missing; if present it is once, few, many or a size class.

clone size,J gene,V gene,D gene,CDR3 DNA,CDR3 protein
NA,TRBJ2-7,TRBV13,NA,TGTGCCAGCAGCTTAGGCGGGGGGCGCAGGTCCTACGAGCAGTACTTC,CASSLGGGRRSYEQYF
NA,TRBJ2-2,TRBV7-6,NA,TGTGCCAGCAGCTTAGGGGACAAAACCGGGGAGCTGTTTTTT,CASSLGDKTGELFF
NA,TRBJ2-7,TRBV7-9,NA,TGTGCCAGCAGCTATCGTCCAGGGGAATCCTACGAGCAGTACTTC,CASSYRPGESYEQYF
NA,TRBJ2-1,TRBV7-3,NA,TGTGCCAGCAGCTTAAACGCGGGCCTGCATGAGCAGTTCTTC,CASSLNAGLHEQFF
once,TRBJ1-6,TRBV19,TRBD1,TGTGCCAGCACTACTCCGGGACAGGGTAATTCACCCCTCCACTTT,CASTTPGQGNSPLHF
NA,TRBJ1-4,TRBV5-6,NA,TGTGCCAGCAGCACGGGATGGGGAACCGCAACTAATGAAAAACTGTTTTTT,CASSTGWGTATNEKLFF
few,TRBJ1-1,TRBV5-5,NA,TGTGCCAGCAGTTTACGGCCCGGGAGGCAGACGAACACTGAAGCTTTCTTT,CASSLRPGRQTNTEAFF
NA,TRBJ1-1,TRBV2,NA,TGTGCCTCACGGGGTTCTTCAGCTTTCTTT,CASRGSSAFF
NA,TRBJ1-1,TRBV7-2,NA,TGTGCCAGCAGCTTAGGCCCGGGGAACACTGAAGCTTTCTTT,CASSLGPGNTEAFF
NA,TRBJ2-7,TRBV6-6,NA,TGTGCCAGCAGTTACTCTGGGGGGACGAGCTCCTACGAGCAGTACTTC,CASSYSGGTSSYEQYF
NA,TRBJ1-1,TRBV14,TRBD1,TGTGCCAGCAGCCATGGGACAGGGGCTGAAGCTTTCTTT,CASSHGTGAEAFF
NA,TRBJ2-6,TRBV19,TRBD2,TGTGCCAGTACGGTGACTAGCGGGTGGTTAAGCTCTGGGGCCAACGTCCTGACTTTC,CASTVTSGWLSSGANVLTF
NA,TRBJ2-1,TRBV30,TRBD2,TGTGCCTGGAGTAGATCGGCGGGAGCCTACAATGAGCAGTTCTTC,CAWSRSAGAYNEQFF
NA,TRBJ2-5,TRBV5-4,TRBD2,TGTGCCAGCACGACCGGGGGGGGCAGCCTACAAGAGACCCAGTACTTC,CASTTGGGSLQETQYF
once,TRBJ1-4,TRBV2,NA,TGTGCCAGCAGTGAATACTGGGGCGGCGGTGAAAAACTGTTTTTT,CASSEYWGGGEKLFF
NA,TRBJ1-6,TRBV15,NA,TGTGCCACCAGCCCCGAGGGAGGGTGGCAAGCCGGGAATTCACCCCTCCACTTT,CATSPEGGWQAGNSPLHF
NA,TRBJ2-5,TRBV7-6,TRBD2,TGTGCCAGCAGCTCGGGACTATCGGAGACCCAGTACTTC,CASSSGLSETQYF
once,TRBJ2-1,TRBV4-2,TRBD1,TGTGCCAGCAGCCAAGATGGACAGGCCAATGAGCAGTTCTTC,CASSQDGQANEQFF
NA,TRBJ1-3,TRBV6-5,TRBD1,TGTGCCAGCAGCCGGACAGGCTACTCTGGAAACACCATATATTTT,CASSRTGYSGNTIYF
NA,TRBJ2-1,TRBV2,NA,TGTGCCAGCAGTAGACTAGCCAAGGGGGGGGAGCAGTTCTTC,CASSRLAKGGEQFF
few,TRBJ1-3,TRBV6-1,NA,TGTGCCAGCAGTGCGACAGTCTCTGGAAACACCATATATTTT,CASSATVSGNTIYF
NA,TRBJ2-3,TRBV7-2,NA,TGTGCCAGCAGTTATGCGAGAGATACGCAGTATTTT,CASSYARDTQYF
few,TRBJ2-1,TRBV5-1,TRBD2,TGCGCCAGCTTGCCTAGCGGGGGGTCATACAATGAGCAGTTCTTC,CASLPSGGSYNEQFF
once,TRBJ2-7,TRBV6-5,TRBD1,TGTGCCAGCGGGTTAACCGGGACAGTTTACGAGCAGTACTTC,CASGLTGTVYEQYF